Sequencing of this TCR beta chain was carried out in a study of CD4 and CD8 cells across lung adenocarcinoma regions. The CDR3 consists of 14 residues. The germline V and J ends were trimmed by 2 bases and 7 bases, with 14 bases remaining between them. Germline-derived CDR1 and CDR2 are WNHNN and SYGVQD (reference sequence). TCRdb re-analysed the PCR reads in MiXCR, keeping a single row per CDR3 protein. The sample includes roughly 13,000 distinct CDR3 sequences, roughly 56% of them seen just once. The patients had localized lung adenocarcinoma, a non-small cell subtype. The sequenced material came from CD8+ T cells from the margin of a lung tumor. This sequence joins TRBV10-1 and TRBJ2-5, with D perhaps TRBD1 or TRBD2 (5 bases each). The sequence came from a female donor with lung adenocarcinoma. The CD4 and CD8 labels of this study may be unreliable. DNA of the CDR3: TGCGCCAGCAGTGAGGGCCGGGACCGAGGGACCCAGTACTTC. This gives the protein CASSEGRDRGTQYF.